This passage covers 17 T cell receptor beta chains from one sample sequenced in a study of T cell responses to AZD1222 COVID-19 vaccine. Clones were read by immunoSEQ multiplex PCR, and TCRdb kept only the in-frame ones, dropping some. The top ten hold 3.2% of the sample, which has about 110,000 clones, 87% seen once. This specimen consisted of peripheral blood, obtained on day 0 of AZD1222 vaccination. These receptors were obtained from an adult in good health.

The CDR3 nucleotides are TGTGCCAGCAGTGAATTCCCGGGACTTAGCTCCTACGAGCAGTACTTC. Translating gives CASSEFPGLSSYEQYF. This chain uses TRBV6-1 with TRBJ2-7; possible D gene TRBD2, 6 bases. Trimming left V 2 bases short and J 0 bases short, with 14 bases between. CDR1 and CDR2 from the germline V gene are MNHNS and SASEGT. The CDR3 loop spans 16 amino acids.

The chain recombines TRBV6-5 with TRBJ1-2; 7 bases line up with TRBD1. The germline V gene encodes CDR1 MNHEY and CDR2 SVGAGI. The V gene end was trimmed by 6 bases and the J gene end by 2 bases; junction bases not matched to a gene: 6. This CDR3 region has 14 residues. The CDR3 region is CASRDDRENYGYTF. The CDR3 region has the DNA TGTGCCAGCAGAGATGACAGGGAGAACTATGGCTACACCTTC.

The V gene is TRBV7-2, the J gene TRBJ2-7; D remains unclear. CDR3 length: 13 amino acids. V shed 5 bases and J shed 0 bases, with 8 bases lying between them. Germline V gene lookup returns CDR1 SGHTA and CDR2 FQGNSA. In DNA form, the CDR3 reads TGTGCCAGCAGCCCTCACGCCTCCTACGAGCAGTACTTC. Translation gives CASSPHASYEQYF.

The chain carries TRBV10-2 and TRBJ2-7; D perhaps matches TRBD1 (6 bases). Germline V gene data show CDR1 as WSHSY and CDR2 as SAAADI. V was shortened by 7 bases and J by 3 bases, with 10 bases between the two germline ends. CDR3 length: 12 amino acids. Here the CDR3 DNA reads TGCGCCAGCACAGGGGTGAGCTACGAGCAGTACTTC. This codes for CASTGVSYEQYF.

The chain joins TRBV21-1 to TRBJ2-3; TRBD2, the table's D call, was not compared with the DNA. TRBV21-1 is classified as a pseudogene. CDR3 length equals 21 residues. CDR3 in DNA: TGTGCCAGCAGCAAAGTTCTCCCGGCTAGCGGGGGTGAACCCTCGCGGGATACGCAGTATTTT. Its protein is CASSKVLPASGGEPSRDTQYF.

The CDR3 coding sequence is TGTGCCAGCAGCTTAAGACAGGCTCCCTGGCGGGTGGAGCAGTACTTC. It yields the protein CASSLRQAPWRVEQYF. The chain carries TRBV7-2 and TRBJ2-7; D is possibly TRBD1 (6 bases). The V and J ends lost 2 bases and 7 bases respectively, with 21 bases between them. This CDR3 contains 16 residues. CDR1 and CDR2 from the germline V gene are SGHTA and FQGNSA.

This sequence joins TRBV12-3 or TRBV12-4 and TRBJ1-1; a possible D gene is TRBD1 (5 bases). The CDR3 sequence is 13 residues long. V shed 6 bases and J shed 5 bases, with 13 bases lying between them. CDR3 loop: CASSPSGSTEAFF. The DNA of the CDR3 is TGTGCCAGCAGCCCCTCAGGGAGTACTGAAGCTTTCTTT.

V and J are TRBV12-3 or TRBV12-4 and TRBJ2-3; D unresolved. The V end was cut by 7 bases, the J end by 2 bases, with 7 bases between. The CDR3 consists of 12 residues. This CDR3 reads CASKADTDTQYF. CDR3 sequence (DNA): TGTGCCAGCAAGGCCGACACAGATACGCAGTATTTT.

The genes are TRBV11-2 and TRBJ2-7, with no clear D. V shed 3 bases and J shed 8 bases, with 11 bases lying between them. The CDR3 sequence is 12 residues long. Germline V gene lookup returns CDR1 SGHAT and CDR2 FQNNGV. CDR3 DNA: TGTGCCAGCAGCTTGGGCACGCCCCAGCAGTACTTC. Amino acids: CASSLGTPQQYF.

CDR3 DNA sequence: TGTGCCAGCAGCCGCCGTGTTAGCAGGGGTTCGGGAAAACTGTTTTTT. Translating it yields CASSRRVSRGSGKLFF. The chain employs TRBV3-1 (or the pseudogene TRBV3-2) and TRBJ1-4; possibly TRBD1 for D (6 bases). Per germline, CDR1 LGHDT and CDR2 YNNKEL (reference sequence). V shed 4 bases and J shed 10 bases, with 22 bases lying between them. CDR3 length: 16 residues.

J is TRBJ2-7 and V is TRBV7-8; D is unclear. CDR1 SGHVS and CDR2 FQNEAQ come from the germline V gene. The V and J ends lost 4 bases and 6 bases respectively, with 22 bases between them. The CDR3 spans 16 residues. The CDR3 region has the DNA TGTGCCAGCAGCTCCCTCCGAGCCGCGATGAGTGGCGAGCAGTACTTC. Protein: CASSSLRAAMSGEQYF.

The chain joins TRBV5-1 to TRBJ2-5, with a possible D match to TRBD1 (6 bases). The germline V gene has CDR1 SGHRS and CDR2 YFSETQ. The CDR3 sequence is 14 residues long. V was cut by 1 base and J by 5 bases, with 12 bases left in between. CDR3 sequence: CASSLHGGDETQYF. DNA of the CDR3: TGCGCCAGCAGCTTGCATGGGGGCGATGAGACCCAGTACTTC.

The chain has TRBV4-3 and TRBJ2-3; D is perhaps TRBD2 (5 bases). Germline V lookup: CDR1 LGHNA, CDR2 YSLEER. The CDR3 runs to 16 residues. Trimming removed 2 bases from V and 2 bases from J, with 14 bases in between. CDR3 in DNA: TGCGCCAGCAGCCAAACGTTCTCGGGGATCACAGATACGCAGTATTTT. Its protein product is CASSQTFSGITDTQYF.

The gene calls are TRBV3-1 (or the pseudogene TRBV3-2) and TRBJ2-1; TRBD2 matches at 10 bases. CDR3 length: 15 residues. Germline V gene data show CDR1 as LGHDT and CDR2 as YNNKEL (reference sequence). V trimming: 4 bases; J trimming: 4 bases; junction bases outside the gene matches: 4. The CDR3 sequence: CASSLLAGDYNEQFF. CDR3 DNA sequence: TGTGCCAGCAGCCTCCTAGCGGGGGATTACAATGAGCAGTTCTTC.

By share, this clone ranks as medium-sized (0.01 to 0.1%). CDR3 residues: CASSDRDREFSGNEQFF. The CDR3 DNA is TGTGCCAGTAGTGACCGGGACAGGGAATTCAGTGGAAATGAGCAGTTCTTC. V gene TRBV19 combines with J gene TRBJ2-1; TRBD1 matches 9 bases. Per germline, CDR1 LNHDA and CDR2 SQIVND (reference sequence). Trimming removed 5 bases from V and 7 bases from J; junction bases left unmatched: 15. The CDR3 runs 17 residues.

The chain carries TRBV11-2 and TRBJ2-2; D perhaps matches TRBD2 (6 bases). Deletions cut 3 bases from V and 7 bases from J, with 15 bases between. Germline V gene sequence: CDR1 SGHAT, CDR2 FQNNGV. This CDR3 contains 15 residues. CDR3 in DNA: TGTGCCAGCAGCTTTAGCGGAGATTGGGGCGGGGAGCTGTTTTTT. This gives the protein CASSFSGDWGGELFF.

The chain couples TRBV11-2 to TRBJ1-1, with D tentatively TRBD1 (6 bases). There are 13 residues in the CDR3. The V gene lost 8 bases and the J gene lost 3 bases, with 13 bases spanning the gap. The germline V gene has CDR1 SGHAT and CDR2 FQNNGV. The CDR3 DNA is TGTGCCAGCGGTTTACAGGGAGACACTGAAGCTTTCTTT. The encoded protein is CASGLQGDTEAFF. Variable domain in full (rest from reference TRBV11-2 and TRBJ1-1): EAGVAQSPRYKIIEKRQSVAFWCNPISGHATLYWYQQILGQGPKLLIQFQNNGVVDDSQLPKDRFSAERLKGVDSTLKIQPAKLEDSAVYLCASGLQGDTEAFFGQGTRLTVV.